This entry is about one T cell receptor beta chain. Its antigen is undetermined. This CDR3 comprises 14 residues. V was pared by 5 bases and J by 2 bases, with 6 bases of the junction left unmatched. Per the germline V gene, CDR1 is MNHEY and CDR2 is SVGAGI. This sample was taken from a study of radiotherapy plus CTLA-4 blockade in lung cancer. Across the study: Among all patients, around 19% showed objective responses, while 30% to 35% had disease control. The study's findings and limits: Increased serum interferon-beta after radiation also reportedly predicted response strongly.

Profiling relied on immunoSEQ multiplex PCR, and the TCRdb table lists in-frame clones only, not all of them. The sample records tens of thousands of clones, around 69% being singletons. This TCR derives from a human donor with non-small cell lung cancer who had stable disease on radiotherapy plus ipilimumab. This chain joins TRBV6-5 and TRBJ2-7; 7 nucleotides line up with TRBD1. The starting material was peripheral blood, obtained from a patient treated with radiotherapy plus ipilimumab. The CDR3 sequence is CASSPGQATYEQYV. CDR3 nucleotides: TGTGCCAGCAGTCCCGGACAGGCGACCTACGAGCAGTACGTC.